This entry lists 5 T cell receptor beta chains sequenced from one sample in a study of T cell changes during pregnancy in multiple sclerosis. This table comes from immunoSEQ multiplex PCR, and its TCRdb copy is limited to in-frame clones, with some not included. The table has some 19,000 clones, about 87% seen once. Specimen: CD8+ T cells from peripheral blood mononuclear cells, collected after pregnancy. These receptors all come from a female donor in good health, enrolled as a control in a pregnancy study.

CDR3 protein: CATSRESGGQGGFYEQYF. The CDR3 DNA follows: TGTGCCACCAGCAGGGAATCCGGAGGACAGGGGGGATTCTACGAGCAGTACTTC. V is TRBV15 and J is TRBJ2-7, with TRBD1 identical over 10 bases. Looked up from germline, CDR1 is LNHNV and CDR2 is YYDKDF (reference sequence). This CDR3 spans 18 amino acids. J lost 3 bases, V lost 3 bases, and 14 bases had no gene match.

V and J are TRBV7-2 and TRBJ1-4, with D unclear. V lost 4 bases to trimming and J lost 5 bases, with 14 bases between them. Germline CDR1 is SGHTA and CDR2 is FQGNSA. This CDR3 has 15 residues. The CDR3 spells CASSSPGVENEKLFF. DNA for the CDR3: TGTGCCAGCAGCTCACCAGGTGTAGAAAATGAAAAACTGTTTTTT.

V and J are TRBV28 and TRBJ1-1; weak D call: TRBD1 (5 bases). The germline gives CDR1 MDHEN, CDR2 SYDVKM. V was shortened by 6 bases and J by 0 bases, with 17 bases between the two germline ends. This CDR3 region has 16 residues. The CDR3 sequence: CASRGGYLPVNTEAFF. The CDR3 nucleotides are TGTGCCAGCAGGGGGGGGTATTTGCCTGTGAACACTGAAGCTTTCTTT.

J is TRBJ1-1 and V is TRBV27; D is undetermined. Germline loops: CDR1 MNHEY, CDR2 SMNVEV (reference sequence). V was cut by 3 bases and J by 7 bases, with 9 bases left in between. The CDR3 has 12 amino acids. The chain's CDR3 is CASSFYGSEAFF. CDR3 DNA: TGTGCCAGCAGTTTCTACGGGAGTGAAGCTTTCTTT.

Judged by abundance, this clone is large (0.1 to 1%). J is TRBJ1-4 and V is TRBV9, with 7 bases aligning to TRBD1. The length of the CDR3 is 17 residues. With V trimmed by 3 bases and J by 0 bases, 8 bases remained unmatched. Germline V gene sequence: CDR1 SGDLS, CDR2 YYNGEE. This CDR3 is CASSEGSGTATNEKLFF. The CDR3 nucleotides are TGTGCCAGCAGCGAGGGGTCGGGGACAGCAACTAATGAAAAACTGTTTTTT.